This T cell receptor beta chain came from a study of blood T cell repertoires in COVID-19. The germline V and J ends were trimmed by 5 bases and 0 bases, with 11 bases remaining between them. Looked up from germline, CDR1 is SGHNT and CDR2 is YENEEA. This CDR3 region has 15 residues. Clones were read by immunoSEQ multiplex PCR, and TCRdb kept only the in-frame ones, dropping some. The table records approximately 300,000 clones, roughly 88% of them present only once. The chain recombines TRBV11-3 with TRBJ2-1; D is possibly TRBD2 (6 bases). The TCR sequence derives from a human donor with COVID-19, enrolled during active disease. The donor label of this sample is uncertain. Sample: peripheral blood. The CDR3 spells CASSPGLYSYNEQFF. The CDR3 nucleotides read TGTGCCAGCAGCCCGGGACTTTACTCCTACAATGAGCAGTTCTTC.